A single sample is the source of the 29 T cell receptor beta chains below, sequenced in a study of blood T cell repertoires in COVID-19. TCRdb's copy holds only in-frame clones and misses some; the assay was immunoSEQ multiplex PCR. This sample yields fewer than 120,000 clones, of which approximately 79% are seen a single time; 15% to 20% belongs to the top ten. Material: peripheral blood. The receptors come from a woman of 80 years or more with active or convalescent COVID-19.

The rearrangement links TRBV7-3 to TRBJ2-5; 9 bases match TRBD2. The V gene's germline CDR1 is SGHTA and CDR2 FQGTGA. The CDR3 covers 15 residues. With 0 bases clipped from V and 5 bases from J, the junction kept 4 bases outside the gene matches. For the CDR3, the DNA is TGTGCCAGCAGCTTAACTAGCGGGAGCTGGGAGACCCAGTACTTC. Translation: CASSLTSGSWETQYF.

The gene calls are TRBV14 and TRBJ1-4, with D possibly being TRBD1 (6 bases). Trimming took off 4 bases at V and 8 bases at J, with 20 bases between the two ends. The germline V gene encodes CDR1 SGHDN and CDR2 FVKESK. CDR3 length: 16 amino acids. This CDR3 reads CASSPRGAGLREKLFF. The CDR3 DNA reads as TGTGCCAGCAGCCCCCGGGGGGCAGGGCTGCGGGAAAAACTGTTTTTT.

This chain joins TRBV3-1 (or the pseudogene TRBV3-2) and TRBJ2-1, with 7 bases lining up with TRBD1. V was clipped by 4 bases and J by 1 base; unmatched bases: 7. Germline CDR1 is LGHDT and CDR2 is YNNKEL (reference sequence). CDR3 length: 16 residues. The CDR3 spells CASSPRGHWSYNEQFF. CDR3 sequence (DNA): TGTGCCAGCAGCCCTAGGGGGCATTGGTCCTACAATGAGCAGTTCTTC.

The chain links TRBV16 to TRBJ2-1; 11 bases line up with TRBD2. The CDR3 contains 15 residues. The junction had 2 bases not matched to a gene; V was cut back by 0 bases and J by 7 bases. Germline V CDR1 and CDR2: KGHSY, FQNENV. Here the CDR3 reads CASSQSTSGANEQFF. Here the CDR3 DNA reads TGTGCCAGCAGCCAATCGACTAGCGGGGCGAATGAGCAGTTCTTC.

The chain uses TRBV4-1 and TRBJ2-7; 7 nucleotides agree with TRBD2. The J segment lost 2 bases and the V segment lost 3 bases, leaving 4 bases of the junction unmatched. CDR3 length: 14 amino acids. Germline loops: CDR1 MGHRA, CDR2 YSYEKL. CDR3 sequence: CASSQRAGTYEQYF. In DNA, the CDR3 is TGCGCCAGCAGCCAGAGAGCGGGGACCTACGAGCAGTACTTC.

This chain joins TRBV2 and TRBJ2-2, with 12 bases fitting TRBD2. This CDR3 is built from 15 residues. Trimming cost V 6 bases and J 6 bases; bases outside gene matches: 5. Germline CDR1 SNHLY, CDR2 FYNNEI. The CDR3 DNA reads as TGTGCCAGCAGCGGACTAGCGGGACCGTCCGGGGAGCTGTTTTTT. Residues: CASSGLAGPSGELFF. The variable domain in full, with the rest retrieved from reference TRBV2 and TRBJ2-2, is EPEVTQTPSHQVTQMGQEVILRCVPISNHLYFYWYRQILGQKVEFLVSFYNNEISEKSEIFDDQFSVERPDGSNFTLKIRSTKLEDSAMYFCASSGLAGPSGELFFGEGSRLTVL.

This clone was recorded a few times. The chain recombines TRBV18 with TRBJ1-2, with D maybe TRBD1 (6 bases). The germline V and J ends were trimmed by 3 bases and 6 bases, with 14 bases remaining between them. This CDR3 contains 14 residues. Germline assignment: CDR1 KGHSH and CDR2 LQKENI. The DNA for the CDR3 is TGTGCCAGCTCACCCCCGGCAGGGGAAAATGGCTACACCTTC. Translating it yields CASSPPAGENGYTF.

CDR3 in DNA: TGTGCCAGCTCTAGGAGGGTATTACTGGCCAACGTCCTGACTTTC. It yields the protein CASSRRVLLANVLTF. This chain connects TRBV6-5 to TRBJ2-6; perhaps TRBD2 as D (6 bases). CDR3 length: 15 residues. The V end lost 8 bases, the J end lost 6 bases, and 17 bases lay between the germline ends. CDR1 and CDR2 (germline): MNHEY, SVGAGI.

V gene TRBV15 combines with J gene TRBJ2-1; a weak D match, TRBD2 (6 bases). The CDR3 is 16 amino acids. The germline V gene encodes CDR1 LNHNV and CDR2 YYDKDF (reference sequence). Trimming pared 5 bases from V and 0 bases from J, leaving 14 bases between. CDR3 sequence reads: CATSPGRDSSYNEQFF. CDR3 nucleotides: TGTGCCACCAGCCCTGGGCGGGATAGCTCCTACAATGAGCAGTTCTTC.

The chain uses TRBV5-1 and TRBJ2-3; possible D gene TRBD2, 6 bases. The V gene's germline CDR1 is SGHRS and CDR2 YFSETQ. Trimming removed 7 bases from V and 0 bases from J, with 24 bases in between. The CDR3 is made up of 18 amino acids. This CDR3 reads CASGPGGVGAPSTDTQYF. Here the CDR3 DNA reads TGCGCCAGCGGCCCCGGCGGGGTGGGAGCGCCTAGCACAGATACGCAGTATTTT.

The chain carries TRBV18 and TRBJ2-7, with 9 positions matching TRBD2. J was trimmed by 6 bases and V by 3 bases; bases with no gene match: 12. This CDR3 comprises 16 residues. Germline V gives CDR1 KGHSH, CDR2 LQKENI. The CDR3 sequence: CASSPRGRAGGLEQYF. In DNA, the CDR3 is TGTGCCAGCTCACCCCGGGGACGAGCGGGAGGACTCGAGCAGTACTTC.

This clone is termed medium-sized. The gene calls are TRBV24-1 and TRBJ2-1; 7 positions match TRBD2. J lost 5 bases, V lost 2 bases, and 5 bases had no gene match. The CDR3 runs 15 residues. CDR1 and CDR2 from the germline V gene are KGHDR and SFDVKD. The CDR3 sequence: CATSDSSGGNNEQFF. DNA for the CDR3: TGTGCCACCAGTGATTCCTCGGGAGGCAACAATGAGCAGTTCTTC.

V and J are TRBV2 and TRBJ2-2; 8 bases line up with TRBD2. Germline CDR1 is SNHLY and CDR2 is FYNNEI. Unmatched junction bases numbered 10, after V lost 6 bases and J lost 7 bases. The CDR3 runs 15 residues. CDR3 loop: CASSAISGKDGELFF. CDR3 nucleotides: TGTGCCAGCAGCGCTATTAGCGGGAAGGACGGGGAGCTGTTTTTT.

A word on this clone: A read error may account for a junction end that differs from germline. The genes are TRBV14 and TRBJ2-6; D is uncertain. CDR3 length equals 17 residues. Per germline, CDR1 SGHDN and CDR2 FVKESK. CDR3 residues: CASSQDIRVSGANVLTF. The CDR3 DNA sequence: TGTGCCAGCAGCCAAGATATACGGGTCTCTGGTGCCAACGTCCTGACTTTC.

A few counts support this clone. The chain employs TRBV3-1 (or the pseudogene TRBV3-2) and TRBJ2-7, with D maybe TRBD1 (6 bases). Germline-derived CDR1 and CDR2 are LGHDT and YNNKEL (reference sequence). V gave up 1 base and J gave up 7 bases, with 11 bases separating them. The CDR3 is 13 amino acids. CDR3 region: CASSQGPQGEQYF. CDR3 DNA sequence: TGTGCCAGCAGCCAAGGCCCCCAGGGGGAGCAGTACTTC.

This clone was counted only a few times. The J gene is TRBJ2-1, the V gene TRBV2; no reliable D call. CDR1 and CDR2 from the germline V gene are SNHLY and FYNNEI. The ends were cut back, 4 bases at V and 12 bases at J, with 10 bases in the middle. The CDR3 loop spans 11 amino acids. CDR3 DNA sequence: TGTGCCAGCAGTGCGAGATTCGTGCAGTTCTTC. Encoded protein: CASSARFVQFF.

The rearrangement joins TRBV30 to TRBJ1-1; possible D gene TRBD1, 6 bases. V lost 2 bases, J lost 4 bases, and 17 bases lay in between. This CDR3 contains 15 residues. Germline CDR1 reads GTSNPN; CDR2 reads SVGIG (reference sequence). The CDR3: CAWSTPGHLGTEAFF. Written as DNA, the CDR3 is TGTGCCTGGAGTACCCCGGGACATTTGGGCACTGAAGCTTTCTTT.

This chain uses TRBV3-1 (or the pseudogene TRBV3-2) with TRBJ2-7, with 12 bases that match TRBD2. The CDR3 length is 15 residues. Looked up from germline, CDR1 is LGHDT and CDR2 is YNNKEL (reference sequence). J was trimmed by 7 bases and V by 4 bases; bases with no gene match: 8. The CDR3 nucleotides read TGTGCCAGCAGCCGTCTAGCGGGAGGGCCGGGGGAGCAGTACTTC. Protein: CASSRLAGGPGEQYF.

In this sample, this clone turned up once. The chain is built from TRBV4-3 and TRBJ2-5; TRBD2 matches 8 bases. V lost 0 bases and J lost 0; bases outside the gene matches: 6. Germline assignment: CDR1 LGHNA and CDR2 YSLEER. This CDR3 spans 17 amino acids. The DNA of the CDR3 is TGCGCCAGCAGCCAAGATCCGAGCGGGGGTTACCAAGAGACCCAGTACTTC. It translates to CASSQDPSGGYQETQYF.

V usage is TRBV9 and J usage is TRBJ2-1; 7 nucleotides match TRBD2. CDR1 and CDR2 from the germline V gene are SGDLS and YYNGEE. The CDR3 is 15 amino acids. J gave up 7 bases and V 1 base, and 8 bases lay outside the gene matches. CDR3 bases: TGTGCCAGCAGCGTAACGTTCTCTAGCGGAAATGAGCAGTTCTTC. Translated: CASSVTFSSGNEQFF.

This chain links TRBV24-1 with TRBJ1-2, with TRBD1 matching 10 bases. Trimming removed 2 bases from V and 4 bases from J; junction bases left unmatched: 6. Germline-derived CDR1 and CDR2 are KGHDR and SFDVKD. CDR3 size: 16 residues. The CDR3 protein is CATSDSAGTGAYGYTF. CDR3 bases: TGTGCCACCAGTGATTCGGCCGGGACAGGGGCCTATGGCTACACCTTC.

This CDR3 is CASSGAGMRTDTQYF. In DNA form, the CDR3 reads TGTGCCAGCAGCGGAGCCGGTATGCGCACAGATACGCAGTATTTT. This chain links TRBV9 with TRBJ2-3; no clear D gene. Germline CDR1 is SGDLS and CDR2 is YYNGEE. V was clipped by 3 bases and J by 1 base, with 12 bases between them. The CDR3 runs to 15 residues.

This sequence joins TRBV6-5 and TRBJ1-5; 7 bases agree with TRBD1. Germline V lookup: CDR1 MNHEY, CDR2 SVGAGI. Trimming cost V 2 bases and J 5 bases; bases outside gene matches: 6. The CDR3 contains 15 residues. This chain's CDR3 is CASSYDREFHQPQHF. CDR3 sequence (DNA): TGTGCCAGCAGTTACGACAGGGAGTTTCATCAGCCCCAGCATTTT.

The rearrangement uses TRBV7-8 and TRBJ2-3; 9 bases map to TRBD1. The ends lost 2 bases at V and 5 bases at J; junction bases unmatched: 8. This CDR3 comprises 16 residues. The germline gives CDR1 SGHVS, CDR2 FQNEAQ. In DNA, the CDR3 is TGTGCCAGCAGCTTATACAGGGGGCTCTTTCGAGATACGCAGTATTTT. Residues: CASSLYRGLFRDTQYF.

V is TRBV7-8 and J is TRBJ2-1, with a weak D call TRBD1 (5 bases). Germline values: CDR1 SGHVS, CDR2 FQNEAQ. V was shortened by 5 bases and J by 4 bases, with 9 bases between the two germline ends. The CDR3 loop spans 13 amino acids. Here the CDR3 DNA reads TGTGCCAGCAGCAAGGCAGGGTACAATGAGCAGTTCTTC. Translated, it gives CASSKAGYNEQFF. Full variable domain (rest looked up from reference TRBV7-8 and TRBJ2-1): GAGVSQSPRYKVAKRGQDVALRCDPISGHVSLFWYQQALGQGPEFLTYFQNEAQLDKSGLPSDRFFAERPEGSVSTLKIQRTQQEDSAVYLCASSKAGYNEQFFGPGTRLTVL.

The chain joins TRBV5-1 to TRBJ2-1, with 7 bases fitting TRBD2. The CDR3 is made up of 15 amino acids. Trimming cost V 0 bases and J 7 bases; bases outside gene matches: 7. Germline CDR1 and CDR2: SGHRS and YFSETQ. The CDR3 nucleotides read TGCGCCAGCAGCTTGGTGGCGGGAGTAGAAAATGAGCAGTTCTTC. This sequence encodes CASSLVAGVENEQFF.

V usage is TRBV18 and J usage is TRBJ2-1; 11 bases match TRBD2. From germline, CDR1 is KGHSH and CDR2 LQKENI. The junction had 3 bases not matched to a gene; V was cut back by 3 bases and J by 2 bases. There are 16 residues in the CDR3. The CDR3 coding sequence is TGTGCCAGCTCACCTACTAGCGGGGGACCCTACAATGAGCAGTTCTTC. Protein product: CASSPTSGGPYNEQFF.

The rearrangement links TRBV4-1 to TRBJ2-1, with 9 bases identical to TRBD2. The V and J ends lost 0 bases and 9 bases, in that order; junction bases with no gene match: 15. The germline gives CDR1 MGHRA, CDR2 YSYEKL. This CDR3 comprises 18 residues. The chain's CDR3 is CASSQELSGLALGGEQFF. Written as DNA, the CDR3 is TGCGCCAGCAGCCAAGAGCTTTCGGGACTAGCTTTAGGAGGTGAGCAGTTCTTC.

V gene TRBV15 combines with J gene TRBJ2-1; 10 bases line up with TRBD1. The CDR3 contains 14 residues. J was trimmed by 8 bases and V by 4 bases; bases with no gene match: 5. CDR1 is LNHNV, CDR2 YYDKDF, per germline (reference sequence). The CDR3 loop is CATSTRQGADEQFF. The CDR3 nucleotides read TGTGCCACCAGCACCAGACAGGGGGCGGATGAGCAGTTCTTC.